This T cell receptor beta chain comes out of a study of blood T cell repertoires in COVID-19. Study as a whole: The cDNA or gDNA used as material had been derived from T cells, B-cell-depleted T cells, or PBMCs.

In the original analysis: How many nucleated cells were present was estimated from reference gene primer amplification. Sequencing used immunoSEQ multiplex PCR; TCRdb keeps in-frame clones, though not all of them. V, J and clone size are taken as reported in that table, and D and trimming were inferred from the DNA itself. The top ten hold roughly 6.7% of the sample, which has more than 200,000 clones, about 91% seen once. Germline loops: CDR1 MNHEY, CDR2 SVGAGI. CDR3 size: 15 residues. Trimming stripped 5 bases from V and 1 base from J, with 15 bases between. Seattle researchers signed up patients amid active infection and tracked them longitudinally.

Specimen: peripheral blood. This TCR derives from a woman aged 25 to 45 with COVID-19, enrolled during active disease. V is TRBV6-5 and J is TRBJ2-7, with a weak D call TRBD1 (5 bases). This CDR3 is CASSLVGRPSYEQYF. The CDR3 nucleotides read TGTGCCAGCAGTCTTGTGGGGCGGCCATCCTACGAGCAGTACTTC.